A selection of T cell receptor beta chains follows, all from one sample in a study of T cell responses to AZD1222 COVID-19 vaccine. The repertoire was sequenced with immunoSEQ multiplex PCR; TCRdb's copy has only in-frame clones and lacks some. The sample lists about 180,000 clones, about 88% occurring once. Sequenced material: peripheral blood, taken on day 0 of AZD1222 vaccination. The receptors derive from an adult in good health. CDR3s include the opening cysteine and the closing phenylalanine or tryptophan. Clone size is not always given. Where it is, it says once, few, many or a class for expanded clones.

CDR3	V	J	size
CASSAQGYGYTF	TRBV12-3/TRBV12-4	TRBJ1-2	-
CASRSLAFDNEQFF	TRBV2	TRBJ2-1	-
CASSLEGQSYNEQFF	TRBV7-2	TRBJ2-1	-
CASSLDTQGNQPQHF	TRBV7-8	TRBJ1-5	once
CASSLGNTEAFF	TRBV19	TRBJ1-1	-
CASSVGGDTEAFF	TRBV9	TRBJ1-1	-
CASSQDAAPNYGYTF	TRBV3-1/TRBV3-2	TRBJ1-2	-
CASSLNRNTGELFF	TRBV5-1	TRBJ2-2	-
CASSMTGHRIAFF	TRBV11-3	TRBJ1-1	once
CASSPYRNSGNTIYF	TRBV4-1	TRBJ1-3	-
CASTSSVISYNEQFF	TRBV19	TRBJ2-1	-
CSARIISEQYF	TRBV20-1	TRBJ2-7	-
CASSARDRLSSGNTIYF	TRBV19	TRBJ1-3	-
CASSQVGTGGAQPQHF	TRBV3-1/TRBV3-2	TRBJ1-5	-
CASFGVNQETQYF	TRBV28	TRBJ2-5	-
CASSFALDNEQFF	TRBV19	TRBJ2-1	-
CASSLGNQPQHF	TRBV5-6	TRBJ1-5	once
CASSLAPGDYGYTF	TRBV11-2	TRBJ1-2	-
CASSIVQGLNQPQHF	TRBV19	TRBJ1-5	-
CASSTGANTEAFF	TRBV28	TRBJ1-1	-
CASSSKGLAGSYEQYF	TRBV7-2	TRBJ2-7	many
CASSLDRGPSSGNTIYF	TRBV7-6	TRBJ1-3	-
CASSLDSRSNQPQHF	TRBV6-5	TRBJ1-5	-
CASSPGLIETQYF	TRBV7-7	TRBJ2-5	-
CAISAGATNTEAFF	TRBV10-3	TRBJ1-1	-
CASSEAPQATETQYF	TRBV9	TRBJ2-5	-
CAISGGDSPYQPQHF	TRBV10-3	TRBJ1-5	-
CASSLPGVGSYEQYF	TRBV5-4	TRBJ2-7	-
CASSLQPQHF	TRBV6-5	TRBJ1-5	-
CASSYGAREKLFF	TRBV6-5	TRBJ1-4	-
CASSRTSGREQFF	TRBV14	TRBJ2-1	-
CASSLGLAGVGSVYEQYF	TRBV18	TRBJ2-7	-
CASSIRADGSNQPQHF	TRBV19	TRBJ1-5	few
CASGFGWTEAFF	TRBV2	TRBJ1-1	few
CASSQGWGNPNTEAFF	TRBV3-1/TRBV3-2	TRBJ1-1	-
CASSLTIEAFF	TRBV7-2	TRBJ1-1	-
CASSLINRPGANVLTF	TRBV5-4	TRBJ2-6	-
CASSLGVNNEQFF	TRBV5-1	TRBJ2-1	-
CASSQDKGGPLGINNEQFF	TRBV4-2	TRBJ2-1	once
CASSPSAQETQYF	TRBV7-3	TRBJ2-5	-
CASSYGRGGYNSPLHF	TRBV6-5	TRBJ1-6	-
CASSRSGGTYEQYF	TRBV19	TRBJ2-7	once
CASSYSASSYEQYF	TRBV6-6	TRBJ2-7	-
CASSIAGKMETQYF	TRBV19	TRBJ2-5	once
CASSMGAYNEQFF	TRBV6-4	TRBJ2-1	-
CASLGGAGSNQPQHF	TRBV6-5	TRBJ1-5	-
CASSEGLGLAGRVQFF	TRBV6-1	TRBJ2-1	-
CASSPIIYRESTEAFF	TRBV28	TRBJ1-1	-
CASSLLGEEDEAFF	TRBV27	TRBJ1-1	-
CASSENRLDTQYF	TRBV2	TRBJ2-3	-
CASSPGLAGGTPYNEQFF	TRBV28	TRBJ2-1	-
CASSQDGTGGHQPQHF	TRBV4-1	TRBJ1-5	-
CASRVGTGDSPLHF	TRBV6-5	TRBJ1-6	-
CASSSGHGETQYF	TRBV28	TRBJ2-5	-
CASSVGGVPNQPQHF	TRBV9	TRBJ1-5	once
CASSLEDLVTRNGYTF	TRBV5-5	TRBJ1-2	few
CASSSGQGRNTIYF	TRBV6-5	TRBJ1-3	-